This T cell receptor beta chain was recovered during a study of blood T cell repertoires in COVID-19. Across the study: There were acute and convalescent COVID-19 samples, and they came from the United States, Italy and Spain.

Profiling relied on immunoSEQ multiplex PCR, and the TCRdb table lists in-frame clones only, not all of them. The data contain roughly 140,000 clones, 76% of them seen just once; the ten biggest clones take up more than 3.5%. Only a few counts were recorded for this clone. The CDR3 contains 16 residues. In germline, CDR1 is SGHDN, CDR2 FVKESK. Trimming removed 1 base from V and 5 bases from J; junction bases left unmatched: 8. The TCR was taken from a woman older than 75 with acute or convalescent COVID-19. The sequenced sample was peripheral blood. The chain carries TRBV14 and TRBJ2-7, with TRBD1 identical over 10 bases. The chain's CDR3 is CASSQGGTGVLHEQYF. The CDR3 DNA follows: TGTGCCAGCAGCCAAGGAGGGACAGGGGTTCTCCACGAGCAGTACTTC.